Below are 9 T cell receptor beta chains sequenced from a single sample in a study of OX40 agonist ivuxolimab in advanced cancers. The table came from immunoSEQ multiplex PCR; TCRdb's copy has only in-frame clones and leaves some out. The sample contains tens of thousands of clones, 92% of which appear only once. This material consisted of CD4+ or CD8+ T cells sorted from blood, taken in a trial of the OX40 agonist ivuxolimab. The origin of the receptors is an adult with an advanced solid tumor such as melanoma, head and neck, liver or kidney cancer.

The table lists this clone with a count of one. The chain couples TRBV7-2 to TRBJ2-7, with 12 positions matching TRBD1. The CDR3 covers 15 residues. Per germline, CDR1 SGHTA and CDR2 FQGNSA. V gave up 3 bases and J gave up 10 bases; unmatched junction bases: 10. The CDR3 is CASSFGTGTGGDQYV. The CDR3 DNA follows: TGTGCCAGCAGCTTCGGGACCGGGACAGGGGGCGATCAGTACGTC.

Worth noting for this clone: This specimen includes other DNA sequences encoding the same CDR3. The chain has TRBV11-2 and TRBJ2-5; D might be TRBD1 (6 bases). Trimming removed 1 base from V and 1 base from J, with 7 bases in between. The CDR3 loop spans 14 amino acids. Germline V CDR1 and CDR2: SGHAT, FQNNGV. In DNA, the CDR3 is TGTGCCAGCAGCTTAGTCAGGGGCCAAGAGACCCAGTACTTC. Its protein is CASSLVRGQETQYF.

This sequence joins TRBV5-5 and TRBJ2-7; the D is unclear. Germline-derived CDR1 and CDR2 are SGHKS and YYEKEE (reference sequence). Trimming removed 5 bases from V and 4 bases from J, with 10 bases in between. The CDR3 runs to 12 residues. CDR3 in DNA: TGTGCCAGCAGTTCTGAAGGATACGAGCAGTACTTC. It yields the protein CASSSEGYEQYF.

CDR3 bases: TGTGCCAGCAGTCCCAGACAGGGGAACACTGAAGCTTTCTTT. Its protein is CASSPRQGNTEAFF. The rearrangement links TRBV28 to TRBJ1-1, with TRBD1 matching over 7 bases. The CDR3 contains 14 residues. CDR1 is MDHEN, CDR2 SYDVKM, per germline. V lost 5 bases and J lost 1; bases outside the gene matches: 4.

In nucleotides, the CDR3 is TGTGCCAGCAGCTCCGGGGATACGCAGTATTTT. Amino acid sequence: CASSSGDTQYF. The genes are TRBV9 and TRBJ2-3; no clear D gene. V lost 4 bases and J 6 bases, leaving 6 bases between the germline ends. Germline V gene data show CDR1 as SGDLS and CDR2 as YYNGEE. The CDR3 consists of 11 residues.

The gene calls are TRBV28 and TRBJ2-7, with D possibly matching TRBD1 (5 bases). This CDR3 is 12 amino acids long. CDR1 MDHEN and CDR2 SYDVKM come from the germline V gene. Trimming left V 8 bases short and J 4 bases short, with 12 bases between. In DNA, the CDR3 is TGTGCCAGCGCCGCCAAGGGGTACGAGCAGTACTTC. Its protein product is CASAAKGYEQYF.

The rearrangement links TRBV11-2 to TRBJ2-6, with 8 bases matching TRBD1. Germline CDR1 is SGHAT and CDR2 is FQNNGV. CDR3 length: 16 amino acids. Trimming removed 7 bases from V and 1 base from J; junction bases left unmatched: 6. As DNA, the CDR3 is TGTGCCAGCATGGACAGGGAGGTTTCTGGGGCCAACGTCCTGACTTTC. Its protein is CASMDREVSGANVLTF.

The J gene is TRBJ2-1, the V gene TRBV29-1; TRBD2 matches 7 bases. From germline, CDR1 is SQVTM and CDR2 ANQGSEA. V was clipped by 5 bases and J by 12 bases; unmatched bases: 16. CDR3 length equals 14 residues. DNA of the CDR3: TGCAGCGTTCCCACGGGACTAACAGTCAACGGGCAGTTCTTC. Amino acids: CSVPTGLTVNGQFF.

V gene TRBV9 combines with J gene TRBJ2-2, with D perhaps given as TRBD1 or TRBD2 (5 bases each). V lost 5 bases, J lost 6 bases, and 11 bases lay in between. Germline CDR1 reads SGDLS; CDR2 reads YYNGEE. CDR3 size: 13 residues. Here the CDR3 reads CASSGWDPGELFF. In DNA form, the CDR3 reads TGTGCCAGCAGTGGCTGGGACCCCGGGGAGCTGTTTTTT.